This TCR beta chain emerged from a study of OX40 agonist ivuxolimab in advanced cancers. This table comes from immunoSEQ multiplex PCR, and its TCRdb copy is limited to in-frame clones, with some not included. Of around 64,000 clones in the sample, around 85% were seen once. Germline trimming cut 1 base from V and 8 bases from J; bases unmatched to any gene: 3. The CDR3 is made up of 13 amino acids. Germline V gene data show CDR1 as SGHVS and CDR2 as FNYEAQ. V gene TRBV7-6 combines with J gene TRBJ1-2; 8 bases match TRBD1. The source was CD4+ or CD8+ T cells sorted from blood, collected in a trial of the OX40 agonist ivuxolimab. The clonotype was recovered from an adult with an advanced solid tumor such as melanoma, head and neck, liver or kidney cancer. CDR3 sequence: CASSLETGEGYTF. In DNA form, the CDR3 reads TGTGCCAGCAGCTTAGAGACAGGGGAGGGCTACACCTTC.